Listed below are T cell receptor beta chains from one sample, sequenced in a study of OX40 agonist ivuxolimab in advanced cancers. The repertoire was sequenced with immunoSEQ multiplex PCR; TCRdb's copy has only in-frame clones and lacks some. The table includes 55,000 to 75,000 clones, roughly nine tenths detected once. The source was CD4+ or CD8+ T cells sorted from blood, collected in a trial of the OX40 agonist ivuxolimab. These receptors came from an adult with an advanced solid tumor such as melanoma, head and neck, liver or kidney cancer. Each CDR3 is given with its conserved first and last residue. Each record gives: V gene, clone size, D gene, J gene, CDR3 DNA, CDR3 protein. A D gene is named only where the DNA matches it firmly. Rows may omit the clone size; those that give it use once, few, many or a size class.

>TRBV19|-|TRBD1|TRBJ2-5
TGTGCCAGTAGTTGGACAGGTGTGGGCAATGGAGAGACCCAGTACTTC
CASSWTGVGNGETQYF
>TRBV6-4|-|-|TRBJ1-5
TGTGCCAGCAGTGAAGGTCAGCCCCAGCATTTT
CASSEGQPQHF
>TRBV9|-|-|TRBJ2-7
TGTGCCAGCAGCGAGGGCCGGGGTCTACGGGGCCGCCAGGGCGAGCAGTACTTC
CASSEGRGLRGRQGEQYF
>TRBV5-4|once|-|TRBJ2-5
TGTGCCAGCAGCTTGGGGGTTGGTCAAGAGACCCAGTACTTC
CASSLGVGQETQYF
>TRBV5-4|-|TRBD2|TRBJ2-1
TGTGCCAGCAGCTTGCCCGGGACTAGCGGGGGGGGACAGCAGTTCTTC
CASSLPGTSGGGQQFF
>TRBV5-6|-|TRBD1|TRBJ2-5
TGTGCCAGCAGCCGACAGGGATTGGGGCAAGAGACCCAGTACTTC
CASSRQGLGQETQYF
>TRBV5-4|-|-|TRBJ2-2
TGTGCCAGCAGCTTCATCAAGGACACCGGGGAGCTGTTTTTT
CASSFIKDTGELFF
>TRBV7-8|-|TRBD1|TRBJ2-3
TGTGCCAGCGGCTTAACAGGGGGCTGGGGAGATACGCAGTATTTT
CASGLTGGWGDTQYF
>TRBV2|-|TRBD1|TRBJ1-2
TGTGCCAGCAGTGATTCGACAGGGGGCGCTTGGGGCTACACCTTC
CASSDSTGGAWGYTF
>TRBV28|few|-|TRBJ1-1
TGTGCCAGCAGTTTATCGCGGAAAGAAGCTTTCTTT
CASSLSRKEAFF
>TRBV5-4|-|TRBD1|TRBJ1-1
TGTGCCAGCAGCTCCCCTCAAGGGGGCGGCAACACTGAAGCTTTCTTT
CASSSPQGGGNTEAFF
>TRBV5-1|-|TRBD1|TRBJ2-5
TGCGCCAGCAGCACCACAGGGGCCCAGTACTTC
CASSTTGAQYF
>TRBV7-3|-|TRBD2|TRBJ2-3
TGTGCCAGCAGCTCCTACGGGGGGGCCACAGATACGCAGTATTTT
CASSSYGGATDTQYF
>TRBV19|-|-|TRBJ1-2
TGTGCCAGTAGTAGGACCAGGGATACCTATGGCTACACCTTC
CASSRTRDTYGYTF
>TRBV5-4|-|TRBD1|TRBJ1-1
TGTGCCAGCAGCTCCAAGACAGGGTTGGGTGAAGCTTTCTTT
CASSSKTGLGEAFF
>TRBV2|few|-|TRBJ2-1
TGTGCCAGCAGGGTCCCCGGTAATGAGCAGTTCTTC
CASRVPGNEQFF
>TRBV2|-|-|TRBJ1-1
TGTGCCAGCAGTTTGACACAGGGACTTAACACTGAAGCTTTCTTT
CASSLTQGLNTEAFF
>TRBV7-2|-|-|TRBJ2-1
TGTGCCAGCAGCCTAGGCTACCATGAGCAGTTCTTC
CASSLGYHEQFF
>TRBV6-1|-|TRBD1|TRBJ1-2
TGTGCCAGCAGTGAAGGACAGGGGAACTATGGCTACACCTTC
CASSEGQGNYGYTF
>TRBV9|-|TRBD2|TRBJ2-1
TGTGCCAGCAGCGGAGCCGGGACTAGCGGGAGGTTGTCCTACAATGAGCAGTTCTTC
CASSGAGTSGRLSYNEQFF
>TRBV6-1|-|-|TRBJ2-7
TGTGCCAGCAGTCGACCCTACGAGCAGTACTTC
CASSRPYEQYF
>TRBV7-2|-|TRBD1|TRBJ1-2
TGTGCCAGCAGCTTAGATCCCGGGACAGGGTATGGCTACACCTTC
CASSLDPGTGYGYTF